This TCR beta chain was profiled in a study of blood T cell repertoires in COVID-19. Study as a whole: Nucleic acid was either cDNA or gDNA, and it came from T cells, B-cell-depleted T cells, or PBMCs.

This clone turned up a few times. Original processing notes: Amplification with reference gene primers provided the estimates of nucleated cell counts. The data were produced by immunoSEQ multiplex PCR, yet TCRdb's version contains in-frame clones alone and is incomplete. The D gene and trimming were derived from the DNA, and the V and J assignments and clone size from that table. The repertoire has under 500,000 clones, around 89% of them found once; the top ten carry 1% to 1.3%. The CDR3 spans 13 residues. J gave up 5 bases and V 6 bases, and 5 bases lay outside the gene matches. Germline V gives CDR1 ENHRY, CDR2 SYGVKD.

The chain has TRBV10-3 and TRBJ2-7; 9 nucleotides line up with TRBD1. The sample was PBMCs or T cells enriched from blood (not recorded which). The TCR originated in a man younger than 40 who had recovered from COVID-19. The CDR3 DNA sequence: TGTGCCATCAGGGGACAGGGATACGACGAGCAGTACTTC. Protein: CAIRGQGYDEQYF.